A single sample gave rise to the 24 T cell receptor beta chains below, sequenced in a study of patients and donors after allogeneic stem cell transplantation. TCRdb used MiXCR to reprocess the RT-PCR reads, holding one entry per CDR3 protein. The table lists fewer than 95,000 distinct CDR3 sequences, roughly 4.9% of them singletons. Sequencing was carried out using blood, either unsorted or a sorted T cell fraction (not recorded which). These receptors all come from a human donor who was either an allogeneic HSCT recipient or a stem cell or donor lymphocyte infusion donor (not recorded which). It is not recorded whose cells these are; they may come from a transplant donor.

This clonotype was found many times. This chain uses TRBV29-1 with TRBJ1-1; 9 nucleotides align to TRBD1. Germline V gives CDR1 SQVTM, CDR2 ANQGSEA. CDR3 length: 15 residues. With V trimmed by 4 bases and J by 5 bases, 11 bases remained unmatched. CDR3 coding DNA: TGCAGCGTTGCGGGGCTACAGGGGGCGCGGACTGAAGCTTTCTTT. It codes for CSVAGLQGARTEAFF.

This clonotype appeared many times. The chain has TRBV7-3 and TRBJ2-5; possible D gene TRBD1, 6 bases. The ends were cut back, 0 bases at V and 5 bases at J, with 16 bases in the middle. The CDR3 contains 16 residues. The germline CDR1 and CDR2 sequences are SGHTA and FQGTGA. CDR3 nucleotide sequence: TGTGCCAGCAGCTTAACATCGACTAACCAGGGGGAGACCCAGTACTTC. Protein product: CASSLTSTNQGETQYF.

This clonotype was observed at least ten times. The V call is TRBV20-1, the J call TRBJ2-1; TRBD2 matches 8 bases. The CDR3 covers 16 residues. Losses at the gene ends were 6 bases for V and 0 bases for J; bases not matched to a gene: 10. Germline lookup yields CDR1 DFQATT and CDR2 SNEGSKA (reference sequence). The CDR3 DNA follows: TGCAGTGCCCGCCGGGGGGGGGCAGGCTCCTACAATGAGCAGTTCTTC. Translated, it gives CSARRGGAGSYNEQFF.

This clonotype appeared many times. The J gene is TRBJ2-3, the V gene TRBV5-1; 13 positions agree with TRBD2. Germline CDR1 and CDR2: SGHRS and YFSETQ. This CDR3 has 18 amino acids. After removal of 7 bases from V and 1 base from J, the junction contained 12 bases not matched to a gene. This chain's CDR3 is CASGLGTSGASGTDTQYF. For the CDR3, the DNA is TGCGCCAGCGGCCTCGGGACTAGCGGGGCTTCTGGCACAGATACGCAGTATTTT.

This clonotype was counted between two and nine times. CDR3 protein: CASSYSVGSHPYEQYF. The CDR3 bases are TGTGCCAGCAGTTACTCTGTCGGGAGTCACCCCTACGAGCAGTACTTC. V is TRBV6-5 and J is TRBJ2-7, with D maybe TRBD2 (6 bases). V gave up 0 bases and J gave up 2 bases, with 14 bases separating them. Looked up from germline, CDR1 is MNHEY and CDR2 is SVGAGI. The CDR3 runs to 16 residues.

This clonotype has more than one count but fewer than ten. The chain uses TRBV7-2 and TRBJ2-1, with TRBD2 matching 9 bases. Germline V CDR1 and CDR2: SGHTA, FQGNSA. The CDR3 sequence is 14 residues long. Germline trimming cut 3 bases from V and 8 bases from J; bases unmatched to any gene: 5. CDR3 sequence (DNA): TGTGCCAGCAGCTTTCTGGCGGGAGGGTATGAGCAGTTCTTC. Protein: CASSFLAGGYEQFF.

This clonotype showed up just a few times. The J gene is TRBJ1-2, the V gene TRBV5-8; D remains ambiguous. Germline V gene data show CDR1 as SGHTS and CDR2 as YDEGEE. There are 13 residues in the CDR3. Trimming stripped 4 bases from V and 7 bases from J, with 14 bases between. The chain's CDR3 is CASSPRGRAGYTF. CDR3 bases: TGTGCCAGCAGCCCCCGGGGAAGGGCTGGCTACACCTTC.

Many counts were recorded for this clonotype. The chain joins TRBV13 to TRBJ2-2, with 7 bases that match TRBD2. In germline, CDR1 is PRHDT, CDR2 FYEKMQ (reference sequence). J gave up 5 bases and V 7 bases, and 10 bases lay outside the gene matches. CDR3 size: 15 residues. Written as DNA, the CDR3 is TGTGCCAGCACCGGTACGGGCGGGGGTACCGGGGAGCTGTTTTTT. It yields the protein CASTGTGGGTGELFF.

At least ten counts were recorded for this clonotype. The rearrangement joins TRBV2 to TRBJ1-2, with a tentative D call TRBD1 (5 bases). Germline CDR1 and CDR2: SNHLY and FYNNEI. Between the trimmed V and J ends, which lost 6 bases and 7 bases, there was a span of 12 bases. The CDR3 covers 12 residues. CDR3 amino acids: CASSNEQGGYTF. CDR3 nucleotide sequence: TGTGCCAGCAGCAACGAGCAGGGTGGCTACACCTTC.

Note on this clonotype: It may be a read error: a sequence one base away is much more abundant. The chain has TRBV12-3 or TRBV12-4 and TRBJ1-1, with 9 bases matching TRBD1. The J segment lost 1 base and the V segment lost 6 bases, leaving 9 bases of the junction unmatched. The CDR3 sequence is 16 residues long. The CDR3 coding sequence is TGTGCCAGCAGCAATCCGGGACAGGGAAGGAACACTGAAGCTTTCTTT. Translation gives CASSNPGQGRNTEAFF.

This rearrangement joins TRBV20-1 to TRBJ2-5; maybe TRBD2 (5 bases). The germline V gene encodes CDR1 DFQATT and CDR2 SNEGSKA (reference sequence). V lost 3 bases to trimming and J lost 5 bases, with 10 bases between them. The CDR3 consists of 12 residues. CDR3 residues: CSARKGEETQYF. For the CDR3, the DNA is TGCAGTGCTAGGAAGGGAGAGGAGACCCAGTACTTC.

This clonotype was counted at least ten times. The J gene is TRBJ2-2, the V gene TRBV11-2, with 9 bases aligning to TRBD2. Germline V gene lookup returns CDR1 SGHAT and CDR2 FQNNGV. The CDR3 is 20 amino acids. Losses at the gene ends were 2 bases for V and 5 bases for J; bases not matched to a gene: 18. CDR3 sequence reads: CASSLRGKMFSGLATGELFF. The CDR3 DNA reads as TGTGCCAGCAGCTTAAGAGGGAAAATGTTTTCGGGACTAGCAACCGGGGAGCTGTTTTTT.

This clonotype was counted at least ten times. J is TRBJ1-1 and V is TRBV20-1; D might be TRBD1 (6 bases). Trimming stripped 4 bases from V and 1 base from J, with 13 bases between. This CDR3 region has 14 residues. Germline CDR1 reads DFQATT; CDR2 reads SNEGSKA (reference sequence). CDR3 loop: CSATGHKTNTEAFF. The CDR3 DNA sequence: TGCAGTGCTACGGGACATAAAACGAACACTGAAGCTTTCTTT.

The rearrangement uses TRBV3-1 and TRBJ1-2; a possible D gene is TRBD1 (6 bases). This CDR3 contains 15 residues. V gave up 0 bases and J gave up 5 bases, with 13 bases separating them. The germline V gene encodes CDR1 LGHDT and CDR2 YNNKEL (reference sequence). In nucleotides, the CDR3 is TGTGCCAGCAGCCAAGATTGGCAGGGGAGGTATGGCTACACCTTC. Translating it yields CASSQDWQGRYGYTF. The entire variable domain, with the rest obtained from reference TRBV3-1 and TRBJ1-2, is as follows: DTAVSQTPKYLVTQMGNDKSIKCEQNLGHDTMYWYKQDSKKFLKIMFSYNNKELIINETVPNRFSPKSPDKAHLNLHINSLELGDSAVYFCASSQDWQGRYGYTFGSGTRLTVV.

This rearrangement joins TRBV14 to TRBJ2-1; no firm D call. The CDR3 is made up of 16 amino acids. With 2 bases removed from V and 4 bases from J, the gap between germline ends came to 15 bases. Germline V gene lookup returns CDR1 SGHDN and CDR2 FVKESK. CDR3 amino acids: CASSQLRANLYNEQFF. The CDR3 DNA sequence: TGTGCCAGCAGCCAATTAAGGGCTAACCTATACAATGAGCAGTTCTTC.

The table lists this clonotype with a few counts. The J gene is TRBJ2-3, the V gene TRBV5-1; no clear D. V dropped 1 base and J dropped 3 bases, with 12 bases sitting between them. CDR1 SGHRS and CDR2 YFSETQ come from the germline V gene. The CDR3 consists of 15 residues. Here the CDR3 DNA reads TGCGCCAGCAGCTTGTGGGGTCGGTCGACAGATACGCAGTATTTT. Encoded protein: CASSLWGRSTDTQYF.

In this sample, this clonotype turned up a few times. The chain carries TRBV4-2 and TRBJ2-3, with 8 positions matching TRBD2. Per the germline V gene, CDR1 is LGHNA and CDR2 is YNFKEQ. CDR3 length equals 16 residues. V trimming: 1 base; J trimming: 6 bases; junction bases outside the gene matches: 9. In DNA form, the CDR3 reads TGTGCCAGCAGCCAAGTTCGGGGGGGCGTTCCTGATACGCAGTATTTT. It yields the protein CASSQVRGGVPDTQYF.

There are a few counts of this clonotype. This sequence joins TRBV20-1 and TRBJ1-2; D gene uncertain. The V end lost 7 bases, the J end lost 5 bases, and 5 bases lay between the germline ends. The length of the CDR3 is 9 residues. Germline V lookup: CDR1 DFQATT, CDR2 SNEGSKA (reference sequence). CDR3 nucleotides: TGCAGTGGGGAGTATGGCTACACCTTC. Amino acids: CSGEYGYTF.

This clonotype was recorded at least ten times. The genes are TRBV5-1 and TRBJ1-3; D might be TRBD1 (5 bases). CDR1 and CDR2 from the germline V gene are SGHRS and YFSETQ. The CDR3 contains 16 residues. V was clipped by 4 bases and J by 0 bases, with 14 bases between them. CDR3 nucleotide sequence: TGCGCCAGCAGCCCCGGGGGATCGAGCTCTGGAAACACCATATATTTT. It specifies CASSPGGSSSGNTIYF.

This clonotype has a handful of counts. The V gene is TRBV5-4, the J gene TRBJ1-2; D may be TRBD1 (6 bases). The V end lost 4 bases, the J end lost 3 bases, and 13 bases lay between the germline ends. The germline V gene has CDR1 SGHNT and CDR2 YYREEE (reference sequence). CDR3 length: 14 residues. The DNA of the CDR3 is TGTGCCAGCAGCCCCACGGCAGGGGACTATGGCTACACCTTC. Its translation: CASSPTAGDYGYTF.

The rearrangement joins TRBV5-1 to TRBJ2-3; 8 bases fit TRBD2. V was clipped by 1 base and J by 2 bases; unmatched bases: 6. Germline-derived CDR1 and CDR2 are SGHRS and YFSETQ. The CDR3 totals 16 residues. In DNA, the CDR3 is TGCGCCAGCAGCTTGCTTGGCGGGGGGATCACAGATACGCAGTATTTT. Translation gives CASSLLGGGITDTQYF. The whole variable domain, remainder taken from reference TRBV5-1 and TRBJ2-3, is KAGVTQTPRYLIKTRGQQVTLSCSPISGHRSVSWYQQTPGQGLQFLFEYFSETQRNKGNFPGRFSGRQFSNSRSEMNVSTLELGDSALYLCASSLLGGGITDTQYFGPGTRLTVL.

The chain joins TRBV4-1 to TRBJ2-5; 10 nucleotides agree with TRBD2. Trimming cost V 1 base and J 4 bases; bases outside gene matches: 6. Germline V gives CDR1 MGHRA, CDR2 YSYEKL. The CDR3 has 16 amino acids. The CDR3 loop is CASSQVGLAGAETQYF. The CDR3, as DNA: TGCGCCAGCAGCCAAGTCGGCCTAGCGGGGGCAGAGACCCAGTACTTC.

This clonotype was observed at least ten times. The gene calls are TRBV9 and TRBJ1-1, with D possibly matching TRBD1 (6 bases). CDR3 length: 15 residues. Trimming stripped 4 bases from V and 4 bases from J, with 17 bases between. Germline values: CDR1 SGDLS, CDR2 YYNGEE. The DNA for the CDR3 is TGTGCCAGCAGCCGACCACAGGGACTAGGCACTGAAGCTTTCTTT. Translating it yields CASSRPQGLGTEAFF.

In its sample, this clonotype was seen many times. The J gene is TRBJ2-7, the V gene TRBV7-8; D unresolved. The CDR3 runs 11 residues. The germline gives CDR1 SGHVS, CDR2 FQNEAQ. Trimming left V 3 bases short and J 6 bases short, with 6 bases between. CDR3 sequence: CASSFSVEQYF. The CDR3 DNA reads TGTGCCAGCAGCTTTTCTGTCGAGCAGTACTTC.